Shown below are 29 T cell receptor beta chains from a single sample sequenced in a study of shared clonotypes between healthy human individuals (dated by TCRdb to 2020 to 2022). Libraries were made using the immunoSEQ multiplex PCR assay. TCRdb provides this immuneACCESS table in a form limited to in-frame rearrangements. Some clones are lacking; in checked studies, under half of them reflect an unresolved V gene, and why the rest are absent is not known. This sample has 650,000 to 800,000 clones in its table, and about 92% of those were observed once. Together, the top ten hold 24% of the sample. CD8 naive samples consisted of CD45RO-negative cells that were positively selected for CCR7, yielding a CD45RA+CCR7+ population without TemRA cells. Sample: naive CD8+ T cells sorted from blood. Taken with the paper, the label for cell subset or site translates to: CD45RA+CCR7+. These receptors were taken from a man younger than 45 in good health.

This rearrangement joins TRBV6-5 to TRBJ2-5, with 7 bases identical to TRBD1. The CDR3 length is 15 residues. Germline V gene sequence: CDR1 MNHEY, CDR2 SVGAGI. With V trimmed by 7 bases and J by 3 bases, 11 bases remained unmatched. CDR3 sequence (DNA): TGTGCCAGCACTAACTCTTGGGACAGTGAAGAGACCCAGTACTTC. This gives the protein CASTNSWDSEETQYF.

This sequence joins TRBV5-1 and TRBJ2-5; the match to TRBD1 covers 7 bases. The V gene's germline CDR1 is SGHRS and CDR2 YFSETQ. The CDR3 loop spans 14 amino acids. V dropped 4 bases and J dropped 3; count of bases not matched to a gene: 6. This CDR3 is CASSPGTVEETQYF. The DNA for the CDR3 is TGCGCCAGCAGCCCAGGGACAGTAGAAGAGACCCAGTACTTC.

The chain links TRBV29-1 to TRBJ1-2, with D perhaps matching TRBD1 (6 bases). Trimming removed 6 bases from V and 4 bases from J, with 15 bases in between. Germline CDR1 is SQVTM and CDR2 is ANQGSEA. The CDR3 loop spans 13 amino acids. In nucleotides, the CDR3 is TGCAGCGTAGATGACAGGACAACCTATGGCTACACCTTC. Protein sequence: CSVDDRTTYGYTF.

V and J are TRBV2 and TRBJ2-7; 14 nucleotides match TRBD2. This CDR3 region has 15 residues. Germline CDR1 SNHLY, CDR2 FYNNEI. V lost 6 bases, J lost 1 base, and 2 bases stayed unmatched. CDR3 amino acids: CASRRLAGGSYEQYF. CDR3 coding DNA: TGTGCCAGCAGGCGACTAGCGGGAGGGTCCTACGAGCAGTACTTC. Full variable domain (missing parts from reference TRBV2 and TRBJ2-7): EPEVTQTPSHQVTQMGQEVILRCVPISNHLYFYWYRQILGQKVEFLVSFYNNEISEKSEIFDDQFSVERPDGSNFTLKIRSTKLEDSAMYFCASRRLAGGSYEQYFGPGTRLTVT.

The chain is built from TRBV4-1 and TRBJ1-4; D remains unclear. The germline CDR1 and CDR2 sequences are MGHRA and YSYEKL. Trimming cost V 1 base and J 7 bases, with 4 bases left between them. The CDR3 has 12 residues. The CDR3 sequence is CASSQGGEKLFF. The CDR3, as DNA: TGCGCCAGCAGCCAAGGCGGTGAAAAACTGTTTTTT.

DNA for the CDR3: TGTGCCAGCAGCTTAGGAGGACTAGGAACCGGGGAGCTGTTTTTT. Protein: CASSLGGLGTGELFF. The chain joins TRBV7-3 to TRBJ2-2, with 7 bases fitting TRBD2. The CDR3 is 15 residues long. The trim removed 2 bases at V and 5 bases at J, leaving 5 bases unmatched. Germline lookup yields CDR1 SGHTA and CDR2 FQGTGA.

The CDR3 here is CATSSTGSDTQYF. CDR3 DNA: TGTGCCACCAGCAGTACAGGATCAGATACGCAGTATTTT. The J gene is TRBJ2-3, the V gene TRBV15, with TRBD1 as a possible D gene (5 bases). The V gene's germline CDR1 is LNHNV and CDR2 YYDKDF (reference sequence). There are 13 residues in the CDR3. V was clipped by 3 bases and J by 4 bases, with 8 bases between them. Full variable domain (rest looked up from reference TRBV15 and TRBJ2-3): DAMVIQNPRYQVTQFGKPVTLSCSQTLNHNVMYWYQQKSSQAPKLLFHYYDKDFNNEADTPDNFQSRRPNTSFCFLDIRSPGLGDTAMYLCATSSTGSDTQYFGPGTRLTVL.

This chain uses TRBV4-3 with TRBJ2-1, with 8 bases fitting TRBD2. The V gene end was trimmed by 2 bases and the J gene end by 0 bases; junction bases not matched to a gene: 6. The CDR3 contains 17 residues. CDR1 is LGHNA, CDR2 YSLEER, per germline. The CDR3 reads CASSQSTSGSSYNEQFF. DNA for the CDR3: TGCGCCAGCAGCCAAAGCACTAGCGGCAGCTCCTACAATGAGCAGTTCTTC.

The chain combines TRBV30 with TRBJ2-3; D call uncertain. CDR1 is GTSNPN, CDR2 SVGIG, per germline (reference sequence). V was clipped by 0 bases and J by 1 base, with 2 bases between them. The CDR3 is made up of 12 amino acids. CDR3 nucleotide sequence: TGTGCCTGGAGTGTCCGCACAGATACGCAGTATTTT. Translating it yields CAWSVRTDTQYF.

Points on this clone: This specimen includes other DNA sequences encoding the same CDR3. The chain links TRBV12-5 to TRBJ2-2, with 8 bases identical to TRBD1. J lost 1 base, V lost 1 base, and 2 bases had no gene match. CDR3 size: 16 residues. Germline values: CDR1 LGHNT, CDR2 FRNRAP. The CDR3 spells CASGLGTGRNTGELFF. The CDR3 DNA follows: TGTGCTAGTGGTTTGGGGACAGGGAGGAACACCGGGGAGCTGTTTTTT.

The chain combines TRBV28 with TRBJ1-2, with a possible D match to TRBD1 (6 bases). The V gene's germline CDR1 is MDHEN and CDR2 SYDVKM. Trimming cost V 5 bases and J 7 bases, with 14 bases left between them. This CDR3 spans 13 amino acids. CDR3: CASSLDRFGGYTF. The CDR3 bases are TGTGCCAGCAGTCTCGACAGGTTTGGTGGCTACACCTTC.

In its sample, this clone was seen once. This chain links TRBV11-2 with TRBJ2-3, with a tentative D call TRBD1 (6 bases). The germline V gene encodes CDR1 SGHAT and CDR2 FQNNGV. The ends were cut back, 4 bases at V and 0 bases at J, with 14 bases in the middle. The CDR3 totals 16 residues. CDR3 DNA sequence: TGTGCCAGCAGCTCGACAGGTCGTACTAGCACAGATACGCAGTATTTT. It translates to CASSSTGRTSTDTQYF.

The chain combines TRBV4-2 with TRBJ2-7; 8 bases agree with TRBD2. The J segment lost 3 bases and the V segment lost 0 bases, leaving 4 bases of the junction unmatched. Germline lookup yields CDR1 LGHNA and CDR2 YNFKEQ. CDR3 length: 15 residues. CDR3 amino acids: CASSQDRGGRYEQYF. Here the CDR3 DNA reads TGTGCCAGCAGCCAAGATCGGGGGGGCCGCTACGAGCAGTACTTC.

The rearrangement links TRBV7-9 to TRBJ2-1; no firm D call. From germline, CDR1 is SEHNR and CDR2 FQNEAQ (reference sequence). The CDR3 runs to 10 residues. V was trimmed by 7 bases and J by 6 bases, leaving 4 bases between them. The CDR3 is CASTGNEQFF. DNA of the CDR3: TGTGCCAGCACAGGCAATGAGCAGTTCTTC.

About this clone itself: This CDR3 is also generated by other DNA sequences in the sample. The chain couples TRBV27 to TRBJ1-3; D might be TRBD1 (5 bases). Trimming left V 0 bases short and J 7 bases short, with 13 bases between. Looked up from germline, CDR1 is MNHEY and CDR2 is SMNVEV (reference sequence). The CDR3 runs 15 residues. As DNA, the CDR3 is TGTGCCAGCAGTTTATCCCGGACGGGGCGGAACACCATATATTTT. The encoded protein is CASSLSRTGRNTIYF.

The J gene is TRBJ2-1, the V gene TRBV5-6; D assignment may be TRBD1 or TRBD2 (6 bases each). Germline-derived CDR1 and CDR2 are SGHDT and YYEEEE. There are 16 residues in the CDR3. The V end was cut by 4 bases, the J end by 7 bases, with 21 bases between. The CDR3, as DNA: TGTGCCAGCAGCACGTTACAGGGAGGTTCGGGGAATGAGCAGTTCTTC. Residues: CASSTLQGGSGNEQFF. The complete variable domain, with remaining parts taken from reference TRBV5-6 and TRBJ2-1, reads DAGVTQSPTHLIKTRGQQVTLRCSPKSGHDTVSWYQQALGQGPQFIFQYYEEEERQRGNFPDRFSGHQFPNYSSELNVNALLLGDSALYLCASSTLQGGSGNEQFFGPGTRLTVL.

The gene calls are TRBV7-6 and TRBJ2-7, with TRBD2 matching over 14 bases. The CDR3 runs 17 residues. Trimming at V came to 5 bases and at J to 4 bases, leaving 10 bases not matched to a gene. Germline V CDR1 and CDR2: SGHVS, FNYEAQ. In DNA, the CDR3 is TGTGCCAGCAGCCCAAGGCTCGGGACTAGCGGGAGTTACGAGCAGTACTTC. As protein: CASSPRLGTSGSYEQYF. The full variable domain, with the rest looked up from reference TRBV7-6 and TRBJ2-7, is GAGVSQSPRYKVTKRGQDVALRCDPISGHVSLYWYRQALGQGPEFLTYFNYEAQQDKSGLPNDRFSAERPEGSISTLTIQRTEQRDSAMYRCASSPRLGTSGSYEQYFGPGTRLTVT.

J is TRBJ2-7 and V is TRBV28; D unclear. CDR1 is MDHEN and CDR2 is SYDVKM in the germline V gene. The CDR3 sequence is 14 residues long. V lost 7 bases to trimming and J lost 4 bases, with 17 bases between them. The CDR3 nucleotides read TGTGCCAGCAACTTGGGCCCGGATTGGTACGAGCAGTACTTC. This translates into CASNLGPDWYEQYF.

The V gene is TRBV5-5, the J gene TRBJ2-5, with D possibly matching TRBD1 (6 bases). Germline-derived CDR1 and CDR2 are SGHKS and YYEKEE (reference sequence). Trimming removed 1 base from V and 5 bases from J, with 15 bases in between. The CDR3 runs 15 residues. Written as DNA, the CDR3 is TGTGCCAGCAGCTTGTTGGCAGGGGTGGCGGAGACCCAGTACTTC. This gives the protein CASSLLAGVAETQYF.

The CDR3 here is CASSDELVYEQYF. The CDR3 DNA follows: TGTGCCAGCAGTGACGAACTTGTCTACGAGCAGTACTTC. The chain is built from TRBV2 and TRBJ2-7; unclear D gene. The V gene's germline CDR1 is SNHLY and CDR2 FYNNEI. The CDR3 extends over 13 amino acids. V was cut by 3 bases and J by 3 bases, with 9 bases left in between.

The chain couples TRBV2 to TRBJ2-5; no clear D gene. The CDR3 extends over 13 amino acids. With 2 bases removed from V and 1 base from J, the gap between germline ends came to 5 bases. The germline gives CDR1 SNHLY, CDR2 FYNNEI. CDR3: CASSETPQETQYF. The CDR3, as DNA: TGTGCCAGCAGTGAAACACCCCAAGAGACCCAGTACTTC.

This chain connects TRBV4-1 to TRBJ2-1; the match to TRBD2 covers 10 bases. Germline loops: CDR1 MGHRA, CDR2 YSYEKL. V shed 0 bases, J shed 5 bases, and the junction held 1 base outside the gene matches. The CDR3 extends over 15 amino acids. This CDR3 reads CASSQELAGHNEQFF. CDR3 in DNA: TGCGCCAGCAGCCAAGAACTAGCGGGACACAATGAGCAGTTCTTC.

The chain uses TRBV5-5 and TRBJ1-2; tentative D call: TRBD1 (6 bases). V was trimmed by 6 bases and J by 6 bases, leaving 12 bases between them. There are 12 residues in the CDR3. Per germline, CDR1 SGHKS and CDR2 YYEKEE (reference sequence). The CDR3 DNA is TGTGCCAGCACCCGGGGGGGCGATGGCTACACCTTC. This translates into CASTRGGDGYTF.

The chain is built from TRBV10-2 and TRBJ2-7, with 9 positions matching TRBD2. Germline values: CDR1 WSHSY, CDR2 SAAADI. Trimming cost V 8 bases and J 2 bases; bases outside gene matches: 4. This CDR3 has 13 amino acids. The CDR3 region is CASGGTSPYEQYF. For the CDR3, the DNA is TGCGCCAGCGGAGGGACTAGCCCCTACGAGCAGTACTTC.

The chain links TRBV29-1 to TRBJ2-7; maybe TRBD1 (6 bases). V lost 1 base to trimming and J lost 2 bases, with 18 bases between them. The CDR3 is made up of 16 amino acids. Per germline, CDR1 SQVTM and CDR2 ANQGSEA. For the CDR3, the DNA is TGCAGCGTTGAAGGGGGTGTTAGAACAGGGCCCTACGAGCAGTACTTC. Translation gives CSVEGGVRTGPYEQYF.

CDR3 region: CASSQDRGLGTGELFF. The CDR3 coding sequence is TGCGCCAGCAGCCAAGATCGGGGTTTGGGCACCGGGGAGCTGTTTTTT. This chain links TRBV4-3 with TRBJ2-2; tentative D call: TRBD2 (5 bases). CDR3 length: 16 residues. Germline assignment: CDR1 LGHNA and CDR2 YSLEER. V dropped 0 bases and J dropped 4 bases, with 12 bases sitting between them.

V and J are TRBV11-2 and TRBJ2-4; D may match TRBD1 or TRBD2 (5 bases each). The CDR3 extends over 16 amino acids. V was pared by 2 bases and J by 0 bases, with 11 bases between. CDR1 and CDR2 from the germline V gene are SGHAT and FQNNGV. The CDR3 DNA sequence: TGTGCCAGCAGCTTAATGACGGGGCTAGCCAAAAACATTCAGTACTTC. Its translation: CASSLMTGLAKNIQYF.

V usage is TRBV27 and J usage is TRBJ2-7; possibly TRBD2 for D (6 bases). This CDR3 has 15 residues. V was clipped by 7 bases and J by 5 bases, with 21 bases between them. Per the germline V gene, CDR1 is MNHEY and CDR2 is SMNVEV (reference sequence). The CDR3 bases are TGTGCCAGCATACCCTTTGGAGGGTTGGGCCACGAGCAGTACTTC. This encodes CASIPFGGLGHEQYF.

The CDR3 DNA follows: TGTGCCAGCAGTGACGACAGGGATCGGCTGGGGGAGCTGTTTTTT. As protein: CASSDDRDRLGELFF. The J gene is TRBJ2-2, the V gene TRBV6-4; 7 positions agree with TRBD1. Trimming took 2 bases from V and 8 from J; bases not matched to a gene: 8. The CDR3 totals 15 residues. CDR1 and CDR2 (germline): MRHNA, SNTAGT.